These 10 T cell receptor beta chains were sequenced from one sample in a study of neoadjuvant nivolumab and ipilimumab in lung cancer. The protocol was immunoSEQ multiplex PCR, while the TCRdb copy is restricted to in-frame clones and leaves out a portion. The table has 25,000 to 30,000 clones, roughly 80% seen once. The sample in question was peripheral blood, obtained before neoadjuvant nivolumab, alone or with ipilimumab. All receptors come from an adult with non-small cell lung cancer.

This chain links TRBV2 with TRBJ1-2, with D unresolved. Germline CDR1 is SNHLY and CDR2 is FYNNEI. This CDR3 is 12 amino acids long. V lost 2 bases, J lost 8 bases, and 9 bases lay in between. CDR3 sequence (DNA): TGTGCCAGCAGTGAATCCTCGTACGGCTACACCTTC. It yields the protein CASSESSYGYTF. Full variable domain (missing parts from reference TRBV2 and TRBJ1-2): EPEVTQTPSHQVTQMGQEVILRCVPISNHLYFYWYRQILGQKVEFLVSFYNNEISEKSEIFDDQFSVERPDGSNFTLKIRSTKLEDSAMYFCASSESSYGYTFGSGTRLTVV.

This clone was recorded a few times. The chain joins TRBV28 to TRBJ2-2; 9 bases line up with TRBD2. V shed 2 bases, J shed 6 bases, and the junction held 4 bases outside the gene matches. Germline V lookup: CDR1 MDHEN, CDR2 SYDVKM. The CDR3 totals 15 residues. DNA of the CDR3: TGTGCCAGCAGTTTAGCGGGGGGGGACTCCGGGGAGCTGTTTTTT. Translated, it gives CASSLAGGDSGELFF.

The chain employs TRBV18 and TRBJ2-1; D remains ambiguous. V lost 0 bases, J lost 4 bases, and 7 bases lay in between. Germline CDR1 is KGHSH and CDR2 is LQKENI. The CDR3 contains 14 residues. CDR3 sequence reads: CASSPPSQYNEQFF. CDR3 DNA sequence: TGTGCCAGCTCACCACCGTCCCAATACAATGAGCAGTTCTTC. The full variable domain, with the rest looked up from reference TRBV18 and TRBJ2-1, is NAGVMQNPRHLVRRRGQEARLRCSPMKGHSHVYWYRQLPEEGLKFMVYLQKENIIDESGMPKERFSAEFPKEGPSILRIQQVVRGDSAAYFCASSPPSQYNEQFFGPGTRLTVL.

The chain is built from TRBV5-1 and TRBJ2-3; the D is unclear. Germline CDR1 is SGHRS and CDR2 is YFSETQ. CDR3 length: 14 amino acids. V was clipped by 5 bases and J by 6 bases, with 16 bases between them. The CDR3 DNA reads as TGCGCCAGCAGTGGTAACATCGGGTCTGATACGCAGTATTTT. Its translation is CASSGNIGSDTQYF.

The chain carries TRBV4-2 and TRBJ1-2; D gene unclear. Germline V gene data show CDR1 as LGHNA and CDR2 as YNFKEQ. This CDR3 is built from 14 residues. Trimming pared 4 bases from V and 0 bases from J, leaving 9 bases between. The CDR3, as DNA: TGTGCCAGCAGCCCACCCGGGACTAACTATGGCTACACCTTC. Encoded protein: CASSPPGTNYGYTF.

This chain connects TRBV7-6 to TRBJ2-5; D gene ambiguous. The V and J ends lost 2 bases and 5 bases respectively, with 3 bases between them. This CDR3 is built from 11 residues. Germline loops: CDR1 SGHVS, CDR2 FNYEAQ. CDR3 amino acids: CASSLFETQYF. In DNA form, the CDR3 reads TGTGCCAGCAGCTTATTCGAGACCCAGTACTTC.

The chain is built from TRBV5-6 and TRBJ2-5; perhaps TRBD1 as D (6 bases). This CDR3 comprises 15 residues. Germline assignment: CDR1 SGHDT and CDR2 YYEEEE. Trimming shortened V by 4 bases and J by 2 bases, and 15 bases separated the two germline ends. Written as DNA, the CDR3 is TGTGCCAGCAGCCCCAGGCGAGGGGGACAAGAGACCCAGTACTTC. Translating gives CASSPRRGGQETQYF.

The chain combines TRBV11-2 with TRBJ2-7; 9 bases map to TRBD1. V shed 5 bases, J shed 1 base, and the junction held 6 bases outside the gene matches. There are 15 residues in the CDR3. Germline CDR1 reads SGHAT; CDR2 reads FQNNGV. The CDR3 DNA sequence: TGTGCCAGCAGCATCGGGACAGGGCCTTCCTACGAGCAGTACTTC. This translates into CASSIGTGPSYEQYF.

J is TRBJ1-1 and V is TRBV6-7, with 8 bases that match TRBD1. TRBV6-7 is an ORF, with its function uncertain. The CDR3 sequence is 15 residues long. The ends lost 7 bases at V and 1 base at J; junction bases unmatched: 8. The CDR3 DNA follows: TGTGCCAGCATTAGACAGGGGAGGGGGAACACTGAAGCTTTCTTT. This gives the protein CASIRQGRGNTEAFF.

The CDR3 region is CASSGQVGETQYF. For the CDR3, the DNA is TGTGCCAGCAGTGGACAGGTTGGAGAGACCCAGTACTTC. The gene calls are TRBV6-6 and TRBJ2-5, with 7 positions matching TRBD1. The germline gives CDR1 MNHNY, CDR2 SVGAGI (reference sequence). The CDR3 extends over 13 amino acids. V lost 5 bases to trimming and J lost 4 bases; unmatched junction nucleotides: 4.